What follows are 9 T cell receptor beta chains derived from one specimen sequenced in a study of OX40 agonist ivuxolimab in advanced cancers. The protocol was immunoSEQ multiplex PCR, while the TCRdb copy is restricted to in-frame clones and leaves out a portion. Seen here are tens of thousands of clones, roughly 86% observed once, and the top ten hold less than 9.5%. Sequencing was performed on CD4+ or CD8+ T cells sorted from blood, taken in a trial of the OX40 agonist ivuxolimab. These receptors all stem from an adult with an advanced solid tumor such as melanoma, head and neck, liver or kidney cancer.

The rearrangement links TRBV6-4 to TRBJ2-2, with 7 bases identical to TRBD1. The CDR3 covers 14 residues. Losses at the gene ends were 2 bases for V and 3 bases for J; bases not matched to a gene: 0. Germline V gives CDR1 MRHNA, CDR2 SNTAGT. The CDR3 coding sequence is TGTGCCAGCAGTGACGACAGGGACACCGGGGAGCTGTTTTTT. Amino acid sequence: CASSDDRDTGELFF.

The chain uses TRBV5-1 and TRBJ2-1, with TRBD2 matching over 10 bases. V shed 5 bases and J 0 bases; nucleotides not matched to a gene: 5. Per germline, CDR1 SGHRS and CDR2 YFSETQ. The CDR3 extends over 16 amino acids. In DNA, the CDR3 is TGCGCCAGCAGTCGGACTAGCGGAGACTCCTACAATGAGCAGTTCTTC. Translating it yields CASSRTSGDSYNEQFF.

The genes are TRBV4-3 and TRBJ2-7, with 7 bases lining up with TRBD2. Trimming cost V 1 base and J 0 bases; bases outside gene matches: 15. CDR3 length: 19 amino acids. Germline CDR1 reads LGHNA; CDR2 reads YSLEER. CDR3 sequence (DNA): TGCGCCAGCAGCCAAGGGTGGACTAGTCAGGCGGGGTACTCCTACGAGCAGTACTTC. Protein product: CASSQGWTSQAGYSYEQYF.

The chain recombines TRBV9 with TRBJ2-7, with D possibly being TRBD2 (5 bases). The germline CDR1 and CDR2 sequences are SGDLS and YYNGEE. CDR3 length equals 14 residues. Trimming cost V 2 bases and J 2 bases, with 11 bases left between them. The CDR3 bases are TGTGCCAGCAGCGTCACTAGTACGACCTACGAGCAGTACTTC. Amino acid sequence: CASSVTSTTYEQYF.

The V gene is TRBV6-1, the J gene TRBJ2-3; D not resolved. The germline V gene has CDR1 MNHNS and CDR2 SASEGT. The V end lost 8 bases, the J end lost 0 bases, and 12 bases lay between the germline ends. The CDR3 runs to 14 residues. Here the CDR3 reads CASGSHTSTDTQYF. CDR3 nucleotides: TGTGCCAGCGGGTCTCATACTAGCACAGATACGCAGTATTTT.

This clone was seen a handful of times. CDR3 nucleotide sequence: TGTGCCAGCTTGGGACAGGACCGTTTGGAAGCTTTCTTT. Translation gives CASLGQDRLEAFF. This chain uses TRBV5-6 with TRBJ1-1; TRBD1 aligns across 8 bases. Germline V gives CDR1 SGHDT, CDR2 YYEEEE. CDR3 length: 13 amino acids. Unmatched junction bases numbered 10, after V lost 7 bases and J lost 8 bases.

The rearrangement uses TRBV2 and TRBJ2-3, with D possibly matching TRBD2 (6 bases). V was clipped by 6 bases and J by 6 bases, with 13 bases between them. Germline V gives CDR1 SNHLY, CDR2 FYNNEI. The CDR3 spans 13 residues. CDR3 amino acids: CASSQDYSDTQYF. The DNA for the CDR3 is TGTGCCAGCAGCCAGGACTATTCGGATACGCAGTATTTT.

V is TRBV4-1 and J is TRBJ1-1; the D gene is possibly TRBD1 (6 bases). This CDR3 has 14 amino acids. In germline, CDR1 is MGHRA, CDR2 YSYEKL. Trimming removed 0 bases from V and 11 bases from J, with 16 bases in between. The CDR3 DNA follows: TGCGCCAGCAGCCAAGATCTTCAGGGGAGGAAGGCTTTCTTT. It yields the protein CASSQDLQGRKAFF.

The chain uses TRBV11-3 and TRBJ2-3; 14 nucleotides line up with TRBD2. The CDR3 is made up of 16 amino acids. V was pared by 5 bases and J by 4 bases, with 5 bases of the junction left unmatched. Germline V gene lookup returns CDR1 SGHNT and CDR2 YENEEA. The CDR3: CASSQGTSGSADTQYF. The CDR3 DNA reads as TGTGCCAGCAGCCAGGGGACTAGCGGGAGTGCAGATACGCAGTATTTT. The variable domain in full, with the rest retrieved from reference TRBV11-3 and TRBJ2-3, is EAGVVQSPRYKIIEKKQPVAFWCNPISGHNTLYWYLQNLGQGPELLIRYENEEAVDDSQLPKDRFSAERLKGVDSTLKIQPAELGDSAVYLCASSQGTSGSADTQYFGPGTRLTVL.